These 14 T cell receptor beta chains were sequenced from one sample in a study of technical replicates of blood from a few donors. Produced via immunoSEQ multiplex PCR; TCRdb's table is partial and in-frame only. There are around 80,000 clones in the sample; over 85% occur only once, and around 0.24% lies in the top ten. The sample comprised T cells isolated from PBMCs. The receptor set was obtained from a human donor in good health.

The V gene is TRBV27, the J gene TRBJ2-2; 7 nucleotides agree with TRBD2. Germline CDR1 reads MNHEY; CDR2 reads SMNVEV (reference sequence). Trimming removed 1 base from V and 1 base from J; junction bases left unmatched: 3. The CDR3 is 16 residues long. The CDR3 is CASSLLGGWNTGELFF. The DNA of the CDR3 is TGTGCCAGCAGTTTATTGGGGGGGTGGAACACCGGGGAGCTGTTTTTT.

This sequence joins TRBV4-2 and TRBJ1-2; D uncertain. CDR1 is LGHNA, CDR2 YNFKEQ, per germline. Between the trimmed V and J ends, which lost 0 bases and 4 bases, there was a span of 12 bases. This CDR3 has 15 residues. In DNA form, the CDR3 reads TGTGCCAGCAGCCAAGAAGTAACCACGGGCTATGGCTACACCTTC. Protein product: CASSQEVTTGYGYTF.

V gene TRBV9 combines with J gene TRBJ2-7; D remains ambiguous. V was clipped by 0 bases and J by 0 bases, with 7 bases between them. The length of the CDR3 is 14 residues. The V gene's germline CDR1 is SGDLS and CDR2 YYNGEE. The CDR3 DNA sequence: TGTGCCAGCAGCGTAGATGGTAGCTCCTACGAGCAGTACTTC. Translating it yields CASSVDGSSYEQYF.

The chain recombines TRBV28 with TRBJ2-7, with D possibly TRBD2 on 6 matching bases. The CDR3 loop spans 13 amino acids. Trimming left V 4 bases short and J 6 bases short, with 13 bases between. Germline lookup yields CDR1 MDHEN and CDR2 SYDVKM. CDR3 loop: CASSSGEIAEQYF. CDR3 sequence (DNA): TGTGCCAGCAGTTCGGGGGAAATCGCCGAGCAGTACTTC.

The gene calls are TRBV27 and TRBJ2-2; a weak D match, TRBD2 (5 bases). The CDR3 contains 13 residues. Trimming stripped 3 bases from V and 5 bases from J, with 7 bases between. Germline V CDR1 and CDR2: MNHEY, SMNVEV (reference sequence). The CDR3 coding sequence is TGTGCCAGCAGTTTCGCGGGTACCGGGGAGCTGTTTTTT. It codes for CASSFAGTGELFF.

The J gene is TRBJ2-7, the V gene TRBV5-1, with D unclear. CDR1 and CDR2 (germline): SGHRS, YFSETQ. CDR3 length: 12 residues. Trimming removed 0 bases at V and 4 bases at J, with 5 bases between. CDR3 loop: CASSLDQYEQYF. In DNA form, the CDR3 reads TGCGCCAGCAGCTTGGACCAGTACGAGCAGTACTTC.

CDR3 sequence reads: CASTPATPRETQYF. DNA for the CDR3: TGTGCCAGCACCCCCGCGACCCCTAGGGAGACCCAGTACTTC. The J gene is TRBJ2-5, the V gene TRBV6-6; D gene ambiguous. This CDR3 has 14 amino acids. Deletions cut 7 bases from V and 5 bases from J, with 17 bases between. Per germline, CDR1 MNHNY and CDR2 SVGAGI (reference sequence).

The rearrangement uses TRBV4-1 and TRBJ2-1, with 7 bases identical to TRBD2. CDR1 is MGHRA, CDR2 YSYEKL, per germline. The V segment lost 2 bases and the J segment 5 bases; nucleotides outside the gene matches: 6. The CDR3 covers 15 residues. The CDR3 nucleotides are TGCGCCAGCAGCCAACCGTTTGCGGGGGACAATGAGCAGTTCTTC. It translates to CASSQPFAGDNEQFF.

The DNA for the CDR3 is TGCGCCAGCAGCAAGGCTGGGAGGGGGAAGTACAATGAGCAGTTCTTC. It encodes CASSKAGRGKYNEQFF. V and J are TRBV4-1 and TRBJ2-1; maybe TRBD2 (7 bases). The CDR3 length is 16 residues. V shed 5 bases and J shed 4 bases, with 18 bases lying between them. Per germline, CDR1 MGHRA and CDR2 YSYEKL.

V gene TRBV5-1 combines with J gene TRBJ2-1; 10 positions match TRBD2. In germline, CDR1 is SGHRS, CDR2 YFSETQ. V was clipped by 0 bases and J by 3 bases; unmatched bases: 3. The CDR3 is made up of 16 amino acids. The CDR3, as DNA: TGCGCCAGCAGCTTGGTAATAGCGGGAGGCTACAATGAGCAGTTCTTC. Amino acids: CASSLVIAGGYNEQFF.

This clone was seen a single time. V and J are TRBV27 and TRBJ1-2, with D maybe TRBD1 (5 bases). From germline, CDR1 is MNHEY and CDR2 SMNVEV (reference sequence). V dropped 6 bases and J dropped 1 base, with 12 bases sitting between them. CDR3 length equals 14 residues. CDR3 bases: TGTGCCAGCAGACCGGGACTGAGTAACTATGGCTACACCTTC. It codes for CASRPGLSNYGYTF.

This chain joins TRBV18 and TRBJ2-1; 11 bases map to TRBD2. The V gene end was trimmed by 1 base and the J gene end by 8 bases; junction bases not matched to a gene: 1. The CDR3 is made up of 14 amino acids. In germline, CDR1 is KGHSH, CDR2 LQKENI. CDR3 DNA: TGTGCCAGCTCACCACTAGCGGGAGGGGATGAGCAGTTCTTC. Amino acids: CASSPLAGGDEQFF.

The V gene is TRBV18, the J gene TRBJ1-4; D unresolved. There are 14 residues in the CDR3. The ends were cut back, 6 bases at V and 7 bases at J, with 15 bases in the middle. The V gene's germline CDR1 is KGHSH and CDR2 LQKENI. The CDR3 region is CASSTNFGREKLFF. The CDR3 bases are TGTGCCAGCTCCACCAATTTCGGTCGTGAAAAACTGTTTTTT.

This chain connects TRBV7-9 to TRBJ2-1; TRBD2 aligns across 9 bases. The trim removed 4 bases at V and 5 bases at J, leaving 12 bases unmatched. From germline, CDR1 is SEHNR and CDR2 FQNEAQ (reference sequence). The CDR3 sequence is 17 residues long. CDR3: CASSSSKVSGGNNEQFF. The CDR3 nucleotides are TGTGCCAGCAGCTCCTCAAAGGTCAGCGGGGGGAACAATGAGCAGTTCTTC.